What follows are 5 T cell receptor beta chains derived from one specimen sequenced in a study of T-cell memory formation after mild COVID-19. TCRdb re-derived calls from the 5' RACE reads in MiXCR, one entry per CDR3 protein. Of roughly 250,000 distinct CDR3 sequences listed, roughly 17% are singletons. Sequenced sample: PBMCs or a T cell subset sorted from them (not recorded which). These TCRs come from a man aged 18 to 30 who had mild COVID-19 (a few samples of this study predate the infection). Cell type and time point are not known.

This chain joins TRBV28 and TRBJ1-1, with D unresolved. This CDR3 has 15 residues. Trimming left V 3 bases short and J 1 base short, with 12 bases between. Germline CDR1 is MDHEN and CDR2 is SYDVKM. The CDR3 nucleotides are TGTGCCAGCAGTTTTACGGACCGCCGGAACACTGAAGCTTTCTTT. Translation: CASSFTDRRNTEAFF.

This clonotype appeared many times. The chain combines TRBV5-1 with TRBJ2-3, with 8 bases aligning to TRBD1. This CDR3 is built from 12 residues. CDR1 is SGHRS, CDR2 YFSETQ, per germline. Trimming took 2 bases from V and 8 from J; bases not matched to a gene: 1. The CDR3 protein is CASSFQGATQYF. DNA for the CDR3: TGCGCCAGCAGCTTTCAGGGGGCTACGCAGTATTTT.

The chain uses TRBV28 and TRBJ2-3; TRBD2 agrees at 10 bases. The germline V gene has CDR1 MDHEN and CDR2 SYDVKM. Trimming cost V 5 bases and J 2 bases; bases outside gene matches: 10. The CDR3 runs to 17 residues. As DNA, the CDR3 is TGTGCCAGCAGTATAGCGGGGGGCCTCAGCCCCACAGATACGCAGTATTTT. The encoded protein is CASSIAGGLSPTDTQYF. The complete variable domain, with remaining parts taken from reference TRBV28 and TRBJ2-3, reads DVKVTQSSRYLVKRTGEKVFLECVQDMDHENMFWYRQDPGLGLRLIYFSYDVKMKEKGDIPEGYSVSREKKERFSLILESASTNQTSMYLCASSIAGGLSPTDTQYFGPGTRLTVL.

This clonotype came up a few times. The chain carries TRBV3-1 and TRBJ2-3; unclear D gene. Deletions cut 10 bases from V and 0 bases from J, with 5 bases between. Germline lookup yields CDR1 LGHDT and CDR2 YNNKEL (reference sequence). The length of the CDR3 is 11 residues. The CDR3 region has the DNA TGTGCCACCCGTAGCACAGATACGCAGTATTTT. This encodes CATRSTDTQYF.

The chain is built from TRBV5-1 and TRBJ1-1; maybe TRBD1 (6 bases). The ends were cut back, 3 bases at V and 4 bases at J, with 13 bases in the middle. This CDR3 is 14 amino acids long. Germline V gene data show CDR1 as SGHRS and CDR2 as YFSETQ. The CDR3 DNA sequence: TGCGCCAGCAGCTCTACAGGGTGGGGCACTGAAGCTTTCTTT. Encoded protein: CASSSTGWGTEAFF.